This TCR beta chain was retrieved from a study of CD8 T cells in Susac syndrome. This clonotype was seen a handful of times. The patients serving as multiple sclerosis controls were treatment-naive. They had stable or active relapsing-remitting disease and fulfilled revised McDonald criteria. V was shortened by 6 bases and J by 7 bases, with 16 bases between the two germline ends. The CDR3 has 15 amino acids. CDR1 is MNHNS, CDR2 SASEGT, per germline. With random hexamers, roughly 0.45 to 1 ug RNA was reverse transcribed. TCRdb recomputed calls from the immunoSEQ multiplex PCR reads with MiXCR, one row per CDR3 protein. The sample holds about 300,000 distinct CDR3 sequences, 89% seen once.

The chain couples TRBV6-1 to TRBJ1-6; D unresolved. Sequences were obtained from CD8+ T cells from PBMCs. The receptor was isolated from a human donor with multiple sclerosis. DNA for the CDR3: TGTGCCAGCAGAAGAGACCCTGAAGGAAATTCACCCCTCCACTTT. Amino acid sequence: CASRRDPEGNSPLHF.